The 22 T cell receptor beta chains given below trace back to one sample, sequenced in a study of T cell changes during pregnancy in multiple sclerosis. Method: immunoSEQ multiplex PCR; TCRdb's copy keeps in-frame clones and lacks some. The repertoire holds some 41,000 clones, with more than 75% as singletons. Sequenced: PBMCs (not recorded whether the cells were cultured). The receptors stem from a female donor with multiple sclerosis, enrolled in a pregnancy study.

This clone was observed once. The chain links TRBV11-2 to TRBJ2-1; 7 bases are a match to TRBD1. V lost 3 bases to trimming and J lost 3 bases; unmatched junction nucleotides: 8. The CDR3 has 16 amino acids. Germline V gene lookup returns CDR1 SGHAT and CDR2 FQNNGV. The CDR3: CASSLTGTVDYNEQFF. CDR3 nucleotide sequence: TGTGCCAGCAGCTTGACAGGGACGGTCGACTACAATGAGCAGTTCTTC.

V is TRBV7-9 and J is TRBJ2-3; D is possibly TRBD2 (6 bases). Trimming stripped 5 bases from V and 7 bases from J, with 19 bases between. CDR1 is SEHNR and CDR2 is FQNEAQ in the germline V gene (reference sequence). The CDR3 extends over 15 amino acids. CDR3 nucleotide sequence: TGTGCCAGCAGCCCTTTAACGGGAGCTGGAAATACGCAGTATTTT. This codes for CASSPLTGAGNTQYF.

The chain combines TRBV10-1 with TRBJ2-3; 8 bases agree with TRBD2. The ends lost 2 bases at V and 0 bases at J; junction bases unmatched: 4. The CDR3 contains 16 residues. Germline-derived CDR1 and CDR2 are WNHNN and SYGVQD (reference sequence). CDR3 loop: CASSETSGLSTDTQYF. The CDR3 DNA sequence: TGCGCCAGCAGTGAGACTAGCGGACTTAGCACAGATACGCAGTATTTT.

The chain links TRBV7-8 to TRBJ1-1; 10 nucleotides match TRBD1. There are 16 residues in the CDR3. Trimming at V came to 4 bases and at J to 3 bases, leaving 8 bases not matched to a gene. Germline CDR1 and CDR2: SGHVS and FQNEAQ. CDR3 region: CASSSALGTGDTEAFF. Here the CDR3 DNA reads TGTGCCAGCAGCTCAGCTTTAGGGACAGGGGACACTGAAGCTTTCTTT.

The chain uses TRBV19 and TRBJ1-3; D unresolved. Trimming took off 5 bases at V and 0 bases at J, with 8 bases between the two ends. The CDR3 totals 14 residues. CDR1 and CDR2 from the germline V gene are LNHDA and SQIVND (reference sequence). CDR3: CASSPGNSGNTIYF. The CDR3 nucleotides are TGTGCCAGTAGTCCCGGTAACTCTGGAAACACCATATATTTT.

The rearrangement links TRBV5-5 to TRBJ2-7; 7 bases match TRBD2. CDR1 SGHKS and CDR2 YYEKEE come from the germline V gene (reference sequence). This CDR3 is built from 15 residues. The V gene end was trimmed by 5 bases and the J gene end by 0 bases; junction bases not matched to a gene: 8. CDR3 DNA sequence: TGTGCCAGCAGTTTCGGGACTACCAGCTCCTACGAGCAGTACTTC. This codes for CASSFGTTSSYEQYF. The full variable domain, with the rest looked up from reference TRBV5-5 and TRBJ2-7, is DAGVTQSPTHLIKTRGQQVTLRCSPISGHKSVSWYQQVLGQGPQFIFQYYEKEERGRGNFPDRFSARQFPNYSSELNVNALLLGDSALYLCASSFGTTSSYEQYFGPGTRLTVT.

The chain is built from TRBV7-3 and TRBJ2-1; 10 bases align to TRBD2. The CDR3 totals 15 residues. Looked up from germline, CDR1 is SGHTA and CDR2 is FQGTGA. V lost 2 bases and J lost 3; bases outside the gene matches: 1. In DNA form, the CDR3 reads TGTGCCAGCAGCTTAGGACTAGCGGACTACAATGAGCAGTTCTTC. Translating gives CASSLGLADYNEQFF.

The CDR3 DNA sequence: TGCAGCGTTGTAGATGGTCTTGGGGTCCTCGAGCAGTACTTC. Protein sequence: CSVVDGLGVLEQYF. This chain links TRBV29-1 with TRBJ2-7; D is undetermined. The length of the CDR3 is 14 residues. Trimming took off 4 bases at V and 6 bases at J, with 19 bases between the two ends. Per the germline V gene, CDR1 is SQVTM and CDR2 is ANQGSEA.

This sequence joins TRBV27 and TRBJ2-1, with 8 positions matching TRBD2. CDR3 length: 15 residues. V lost 0 bases, J lost 8 bases, and 6 bases stayed unmatched. Germline-derived CDR1 and CDR2 are MNHEY and SMNVEV (reference sequence). The CDR3 reads CASSLSSGRVDEQFF. The DNA for the CDR3 is TGTGCCAGCAGTTTATCGTCCGGGAGGGTCGATGAGCAGTTCTTC.

The chain combines TRBV7-6 with TRBJ2-5; D not resolved. CDR1 is SGHVS, CDR2 FNYEAQ, per germline. With 0 bases removed from V and 5 bases from J, the gap between germline ends came to 4 bases. The CDR3 sequence is 12 residues long. The CDR3 nucleotides read TGTGCCAGCAGCTTAGCGCGGGAGACCCAGTACTTC. Protein: CASSLARETQYF.

The CDR3 DNA follows: TGTGCCAGCAGCCCCCCAATGAGAAACACCATATATTTT. Its protein product is CASSPPMRNTIYF. The rearrangement uses TRBV9 and TRBJ1-3; D unresolved. With 4 bases removed from V and 5 bases from J, the gap between germline ends came to 10 bases. This CDR3 spans 13 amino acids. CDR1 SGDLS and CDR2 YYNGEE come from the germline V gene.

V is TRBV5-6 and J is TRBJ1-5; D may be TRBD1 (5 bases). The CDR3 is 13 amino acids. Trimming removed 3 bases from V and 7 bases from J, with 11 bases in between. Per germline, CDR1 SGHDT and CDR2 YYEEEE. The CDR3 spells CASSSTRGQPQHF. CDR3 sequence (DNA): TGTGCCAGCAGCTCGACGCGGGGCCAGCCCCAGCATTTT.

The gene calls are TRBV19 and TRBJ2-3; possibly TRBD2 for D (6 bases). The V gene's germline CDR1 is LNHDA and CDR2 SQIVND (reference sequence). Trimming removed 8 bases at V and 0 bases at J, with 15 bases between. The length of the CDR3 is 15 residues. The CDR3 nucleotides are TGTGCCAGTGGAGCCGGGACTTCAAGCACAGATACGCAGTATTTT. This translates into CASGAGTSSTDTQYF.

The chain carries TRBV5-1 and TRBJ2-2; 9 bases align to TRBD2. Germline V gene data show CDR1 as SGHRS and CDR2 as YFSETQ. CDR3 length equals 18 residues. V lost 0 bases to trimming and J lost 1 base; unmatched junction nucleotides: 7. The CDR3 nucleotides read TGCGCCAGCAGCTTGGGTCCCCTTAGCGGGAGGAACACCGGGGAGCTGTTTTTT. As protein: CASSLGPLSGRNTGELFF.

V is TRBV5-1 and J is TRBJ2-2; the match to TRBD2 covers 9 bases. The V gene end was trimmed by 4 bases and the J gene end by 7 bases; junction bases not matched to a gene: 8. This CDR3 spans 15 amino acids. CDR1 is SGHRS, CDR2 YFSETQ, per germline. This CDR3 reads CASSTEGLAGGELFF. The CDR3 nucleotides are TGCGCCAGCAGCACGGAGGGACTAGCAGGCGGGGAGCTGTTTTTT.

The chain joins TRBV27 to TRBJ2-1; D gene unclear. Germline assignment: CDR1 MNHEY and CDR2 SMNVEV (reference sequence). This CDR3 region has 11 residues. Trimming left V 6 bases short and J 3 bases short, with 3 bases between. CDR3 nucleotide sequence: TGTGCCAGCAGGTACTACAATGAGCAGTTCTTC. It yields the protein CASRYYNEQFF.

This clone was counted a single time. The rearrangement uses TRBV6-5 and TRBJ1-2, with D tentatively TRBD1 (6 bases). Germline V lookup: CDR1 MNHEY, CDR2 SVGAGI. The CDR3 runs 15 residues. Deletions cut 1 base from V and 2 bases from J, with 11 bases between. The CDR3 bases are TGTGCCAGCAGTTACTATCGGACAGAGAACTATGGCTACACCTTC. Translating it yields CASSYYRTENYGYTF.

This clone has just one count. The rearrangement uses TRBV5-4 and TRBJ2-5, with D perhaps TRBD2 (5 bases). From germline, CDR1 is SGHNT and CDR2 YYREEE (reference sequence). CDR3 length equals 15 residues. The V and J ends lost 0 bases and 0 bases respectively, with 9 bases between them. CDR3 amino acids: CASSLASDYQETQYF. The CDR3 DNA reads TGTGCCAGCAGCTTGGCCTCGGACTACCAAGAGACCCAGTACTTC.

The rearrangement links TRBV2 to TRBJ2-5; the match to TRBD1 covers 8 bases. Trimming cost V 8 bases and J 2 bases; bases outside gene matches: 7. Germline V gene lookup returns CDR1 SNHLY and CDR2 FYNNEI. This CDR3 has 14 amino acids. The DNA of the CDR3 is TGTGCCAGCGGTGGGCAGGGGGCACAAGAGACCCAGTACTTC. Translation gives CASGGQGAQETQYF.

The CDR3 sequence: CASSPRQGDYGYTF. CDR3 DNA: TGCGCCAGCAGTCCAAGACAGGGCGACTATGGCTACACCTTC. The chain carries TRBV5-1 and TRBJ1-2, with TRBD1 matching 7 bases. Germline trimming cut 5 bases from V and 3 bases from J; bases unmatched to any gene: 7. The CDR3 is 14 residues long. Germline CDR1 SGHRS, CDR2 YFSETQ.

CDR3 DNA: TGTGCCAGCAGTTCCCCGGAAGGCAAAAACATTCAGTACTTC. Amino acids: CASSSPEGKNIQYF. This chain joins TRBV28 and TRBJ2-4; D not certain. The CDR3 has 14 amino acids. Trimming cost V 4 bases and J 3 bases, with 10 bases left between them. Looked up from germline, CDR1 is MDHEN and CDR2 is SYDVKM.

The chain uses TRBV7-5 and TRBJ1-1. TRBV7-5 is noted as a pseudogene. The CDR3 extends over 15 amino acids. CDR3 coding DNA: TGTGCCAGAAGCCCGCACACAAAGGTAAGAACTGAAGCTTTCTTT. Translating it yields CARSPHTKVRTEAFF.